The 28 T cell receptor beta chains below all came from one sample that was sequenced in a study of blood T cell repertoires in COVID-19 (dated by TCRdb to 2020 to 2021). Libraries were constructed by the immunoSEQ multiplex PCR assay. The source is immuneACCESS, and TCRdb retained only in-frame sequences with V and J called. Part of the clones is not carried over; for the studies checked, unresolved V genes explain less than half of this, and the remainder is unexplained. The sample has some 310,000 clones on record, around 90% of them singletons. The ten largest make up 1% of the sample. The sequencing input was peripheral blood. All receptors come from a man aged 50-60 years with active or convalescent COVID-19.

This clone was seen once. The chain has TRBV15 and TRBJ1-1; the match to TRBD1 covers 11 bases. Germline V gene lookup returns CDR1 LNHNV and CDR2 YYDKDF (reference sequence). V was clipped by 3 bases and J by 4 bases; unmatched bases: 16. The CDR3 length is 19 residues. The CDR3 nucleotides read TGTGCCACCAGCAGTTATGGACAGGGGGCGCGGGGTTTTTCCACTGAAGCTTTCTTT. Protein sequence: CATSSYGQGARGFSTEAFF.

This chain links TRBV11-2 with TRBJ2-3; 12 nucleotides align to TRBD2. Germline loops: CDR1 SGHAT, CDR2 FQNNGV. This CDR3 is 19 amino acids long. The V gene end was trimmed by 1 base and the J gene end by 1 base; junction bases not matched to a gene: 9. The CDR3 loop reads CASSLGRLAGVVGTDTQYF. The CDR3 region has the DNA TGTGCCAGCAGCTTAGGAAGACTAGCGGGAGTCGTGGGCACAGATACGCAGTATTTT. Together with reference TRBV11-2 and TRBJ2-3, the CDR3 gives the full variable domain: EAGVAQSPRYKIIEKRQSVAFWCNPISGHATLYWYQQILGQGPKLLIQFQNNGVVDDSQLPKDRFSAERLKGVDSTLKIQPAKLEDSAVYLCASSLGRLAGVVGTDTQYFGPGTRLTVL.

Remarks on this clone: Other nucleotide sequences from this sample produce the same CDR3. V is TRBV18 and J is TRBJ2-3; possibly TRBD2 for D (5 bases). CDR1 is KGHSH and CDR2 is LQKENI in the germline V gene. Deletions cut 3 bases from V and 0 bases from J, with 10 bases between. The CDR3 sequence is 15 residues long. The CDR3 sequence: CASSPPGGSTDTQYF. The CDR3 DNA sequence: TGTGCCAGCTCACCCCCGGGCGGGAGCACAGATACGCAGTATTTT. The variable domain in full, with the rest retrieved from reference TRBV18 and TRBJ2-3, is NAGVMQNPRHLVRRRGQEARLRCSPMKGHSHVYWYRQLPEEGLKFMVYLQKENIIDESGMPKERFSAEFPKEGPSILRIQQVVRGDSAAYFCASSPPGGSTDTQYFGPGTRLTVL.

The V gene is TRBV6-2 or TRBV6-3, the J gene TRBJ2-1; 9 positions agree with TRBD1. The CDR3 is 19 amino acids. The V and J ends lost 5 bases and 7 bases, in that order; junction bases with no gene match: 21. Looked up from germline, CDR1 is MNHEY and CDR2 is SVGEGT. Here the CDR3 reads CASSPPPAYRGRSANEQFF. CDR3 coding DNA: TGTGCCAGCAGTCCACCCCCCGCTTACAGGGGGCGATCCGCAAATGAGCAGTTCTTC.

V is TRBV7-8 and J is TRBJ2-2; tentative D call: TRBD1 (5 bases). The germline V and J ends were trimmed by 1 base and 0 bases, with 15 bases remaining between them. CDR1 and CDR2 (germline): SGHVS, FQNEAQ. The CDR3 runs to 18 residues. The CDR3 DNA is TGTGCCAGCAGCTTAGAAGTTTTTGGGGCTGCGAACACCGGGGAGCTGTTTTTT. As protein: CASSLEVFGAANTGELFF.

In the case of this clone: The sample has other DNA sequences that encode this CDR3 too. The chain uses TRBV3-1 (or the pseudogene TRBV3-2) and TRBJ1-1; 7 nucleotides line up with TRBD1. The germline V gene has CDR1 LGHDT and CDR2 YNNKEL (reference sequence). The CDR3 sequence is 14 residues long. The V segment lost 5 bases and the J segment 0 bases; nucleotides outside the gene matches: 3. The CDR3 DNA follows: TGTGCCAGCAGCAACGGACAGGTGAACACTGAAGCTTTCTTT. Protein: CASSNGQVNTEAFF.

V and J are TRBV2 and TRBJ1-6, with D tentatively TRBD1 (5 bases). From germline, CDR1 is SNHLY and CDR2 FYNNEI. The CDR3 runs to 18 residues. V shed 4 bases and J shed 3 bases, with 19 bases lying between them. The CDR3 nucleotides read TGTGCCAGCAGTGTTGACAGTTTCGAACCAAACTATAATTCACCCCTCCACTTT. It encodes CASSVDSFEPNYNSPLHF.

Here the CDR3 reads CASSSGGPGLTPLHF. DNA for the CDR3: TGTGCCAGCAGCTCCGGTGGTCCCGGTTTGACACCCCTCCACTTT. The rearrangement joins TRBV7-6 to TRBJ1-6; the D is unclear. This CDR3 has 15 residues. Germline assignment: CDR1 SGHVS and CDR2 FNYEAQ. Trimming stripped 4 bases from V and 11 bases from J, with 18 bases between.

CDR3 region: CSVAVGDNEQFF. In nucleotides, the CDR3 is TGCAGCGTTGCGGTCGGAGACAATGAGCAGTTCTTC. This chain links TRBV29-1 with TRBJ2-1; D is undetermined. With 4 bases removed from V and 5 bases from J, the gap between germline ends came to 9 bases. Germline assignment: CDR1 SQVTM and CDR2 ANQGSEA. The CDR3 covers 12 residues.

The chain links TRBV10-3 to TRBJ1-1, with D tentatively TRBD1 (5 bases). Germline CDR1 reads ENHRY; CDR2 reads SYGVKD. CDR3 length equals 18 residues. Between the trimmed V and J ends, which lost 0 bases and 5 bases, there was a span of 22 bases. The CDR3 sequence is CAISESHLRGDSGTEAFF. CDR3 DNA: TGTGCCATCAGTGAGTCCCACTTGCGGGGGGACTCGGGGACTGAAGCTTTCTTT.

The rearrangement joins TRBV5-6 to TRBJ1-4; possible D gene TRBD1, 5 bases. The CDR3 loop spans 12 amino acids. V dropped 2 bases and J dropped 6 bases, with 5 bases sitting between them. Per the germline V gene, CDR1 is SGHDT and CDR2 is YYEEEE. CDR3 sequence (DNA): TGTGCCAGCAGCTTCAGGGATGAAAAACTGTTTTTT. It translates to CASSFRDEKLFF.

This chain's CDR3 is CASAPGQGYSPLHF. CDR3 DNA sequence: TGTGCCAGTGCACCGGGACAGGGATATTCACCCCTCCACTTT. J is TRBJ1-6 and V is TRBV28; 9 bases match TRBD1. Germline assignment: CDR1 MDHEN and CDR2 SYDVKM. Unmatched junction bases numbered 8, after V lost 9 bases and J lost 8 bases. This CDR3 has 14 amino acids.

This clone was seen more than once but under ten times. This chain joins TRBV2 and TRBJ1-5; 7 bases fit TRBD1. J lost 3 bases, V lost 7 bases, and 6 bases had no gene match. Per the germline V gene, CDR1 is SNHLY and CDR2 is FYNNEI. The CDR3 spans 14 residues. Here the CDR3 reads CASNRGTYNQPQHF. The CDR3 bases are TGTGCCAGCAACAGGGGCACTTACAATCAGCCCCAGCATTTT.

This clone was recorded once. The chain joins TRBV6-6 to TRBJ1-2; no firm D call. The CDR3 spans 13 residues. Trimming left V 6 bases short and J 4 bases short, with 12 bases between. Per the germline V gene, CDR1 is MNHNY and CDR2 is SVGAGI (reference sequence). The CDR3 loop reads CASSPEGLYGYTF. The CDR3 nucleotides are TGTGCCAGCAGCCCGGAGGGTCTCTATGGCTACACCTTC.

The chain recombines TRBV2 with TRBJ2-2; D not resolved. The CDR3 is 13 amino acids. The germline gives CDR1 SNHLY, CDR2 FYNNEI. The ends were cut back, 2 bases at V and 4 bases at J, with 5 bases in the middle. The CDR3 loop reads CASSESITGELFF. The CDR3 nucleotides read TGTGCCAGCAGTGAAAGCATCACCGGGGAGCTGTTTTTT.

V usage is TRBV6-5 and J usage is TRBJ2-7, with a tentative D call TRBD1 (5 bases). The CDR3 loop spans 14 amino acids. V was cut by 5 bases and J by 2 bases, with 13 bases left in between. Germline CDR1 reads MNHEY; CDR2 reads SVGAGI. This CDR3 is CASSRDRRAYEQYF. The CDR3 nucleotides are TGTGCCAGCAGTCGTGACAGACGAGCCTACGAGCAGTACTTC.

The gene calls are TRBV4-2 and TRBJ1-2; tentatively, D is TRBD1 (6 bases). This CDR3 comprises 15 residues. V was cut by 0 bases and J by 4 bases, with 12 bases left in between. Germline lookup yields CDR1 LGHNA and CDR2 YNFKEQ. The CDR3 is CASSQDHGRGYGYTF. The CDR3 DNA reads TGTGCCAGCAGCCAAGATCACGGCAGGGGCTATGGCTACACCTTC.

There are a few counts of this clone. The rearrangement links TRBV2 to TRBJ1-2, with a tentative D call TRBD1 (5 bases). The V end was cut by 6 bases, the J end by 3 bases, with 5 bases between. CDR3 length: 11 residues. Germline V gene sequence: CDR1 SNHLY, CDR2 FYNNEI. The CDR3 protein is CASSRDYGYTF. For the CDR3, the DNA is TGTGCCAGCAGCAGGGACTATGGCTACACCTTC.

The table lists this clone with a count of one. This rearrangement joins TRBV12-3 or TRBV12-4 to TRBJ2-3, with D uncertain. The length of the CDR3 is 12 residues. Trimming pared 6 bases from V and 0 bases from J, leaving 4 bases between. CDR3 sequence: CASSYSTDTQYF. CDR3 nucleotide sequence: TGTGCCAGCAGCTACAGCACAGATACGCAGTATTTT.

V gene TRBV25-1 combines with J gene TRBJ2-7; tentative D call: TRBD2 (6 bases). The CDR3 runs to 18 residues. V dropped 0 bases and J dropped 6 bases, with 24 bases sitting between them. Germline V gene lookup returns CDR1 MGHDK and CDR2 SYGVNS. CDR3: CASSEYLATPGREPEQYF. The CDR3 DNA reads as TGTGCCAGCAGTGAATACCTAGCGACCCCGGGTCGGGAGCCCGAGCAGTACTTC.

This chain uses TRBV7-9 with TRBJ1-1, with 7 bases lining up with TRBD1. The CDR3 has 15 residues. The germline gives CDR1 SEHNR, CDR2 FQNEAQ (reference sequence). V lost 7 bases and J lost 0; bases outside the gene matches: 8. The CDR3 loop is CASTFNRGMNTEAFF. In nucleotides, the CDR3 is TGTGCCAGCACTTTCAACAGGGGCATGAACACTGAAGCTTTCTTT.

V usage is TRBV28 and J usage is TRBJ1-1; no clear D. This CDR3 has 13 residues. Trimming left V 4 bases short and J 0 bases short, with 6 bases between. Looked up from germline, CDR1 is MDHEN and CDR2 is SYDVKM. The CDR3 protein is CASSSEMNTEAFF. In DNA, the CDR3 is TGTGCCAGCAGTTCCGAGATGAACACTGAAGCTTTCTTT.

The V call is TRBV19, the J call TRBJ1-5; D gene unclear. Between the trimmed V and J ends, which lost 3 bases and 0 bases, there was a span of 9 bases. This CDR3 has 15 residues. CDR1 and CDR2 (germline): LNHDA, SQIVND (reference sequence). For the CDR3, the DNA is TGTGCCAGTAGTATGGCGGCCTATAGCAATCAGCCCCAGCATTTT. Its protein is CASSMAAYSNQPQHF.

The CDR3 nucleotides are TGTGCCAGCAGCTCATGGACAGGACAGAACACCGGGGAGCTGTTTTTT. Its protein product is CASSSWTGQNTGELFF. This chain links TRBV7-3 with TRBJ2-2, with 7 bases fitting TRBD1. The ends lost 4 bases at V and 1 base at J; junction bases unmatched: 6. The CDR3 extends over 16 amino acids. The V gene's germline CDR1 is SGHTA and CDR2 FQGTGA.

This clone was detected only once. This chain joins TRBV6-5 and TRBJ1-5; a weak D match, TRBD1 (5 bases). CDR1 is MNHEY and CDR2 is SVGAGI in the germline V gene. This CDR3 is 13 amino acids long. The V end was cut by 6 bases, the J end by 3 bases, with 9 bases between. The CDR3 DNA is TGTGCCAGCAGCAACAGGCCCAATCAGCCCCAGCATTTT. Its protein is CASSNRPNQPQHF.

The CDR3 sequence is CSASWGFKSSYEQYF. CDR3 bases: TGCAGTGCCAGTTGGGGCTTTAAAAGCTCCTACGAGCAGTACTTC. This rearrangement joins TRBV20-1 to TRBJ2-7; possibly TRBD1 for D (5 bases). Trimming shortened V by 6 bases and J by 0 bases, and 18 bases separated the two germline ends. Germline CDR1 reads DFQATT; CDR2 reads SNEGSKA (reference sequence). The CDR3 runs to 15 residues.

This chain uses TRBV6-5 with TRBJ1-1, with a tentative D call TRBD1 (6 bases). V was cut by 2 bases and J by 2 bases, with 12 bases left in between. Germline CDR1 MNHEY, CDR2 SVGAGI. This CDR3 comprises 15 residues. The DNA of the CDR3 is TGTGCCAGCAGTTACACAGGGTTGAGTAACACTGAAGCTTTCTTT. This gives the protein CASSYTGLSNTEAFF.

DNA for the CDR3: TGTGCCAGCAGCTTCCGGGACAGGGGAGTTTCACCCCTCCACTTT. Protein sequence: CASSFRDRGVSPLHF. This sequence joins TRBV7-9 and TRBJ1-6; 10 nucleotides line up with TRBD1. Germline lookup yields CDR1 SEHNR and CDR2 FQNEAQ (reference sequence). The CDR3 runs 15 residues. Trimming cost V 3 bases and J 9 bases; bases outside gene matches: 5.